The clone carrying this T cell receptor (beta chain) came up a few times. Its antigen remains unknown. TCRdb keeps only in-frame clones here, not all; method: immunoSEQ multiplex PCR. The table shows some 130,000 clones, with 89% occurring only once. This record belongs to a study of cytomegalovirus exposure and HLA in healthy donors. The donors belonged to the approximately 120-subject validation cohort, separate from the roughly 710-subject first cohort. Study-wide results and limits: In a later analysis, first-cohort TCR clusters were found to tend to co-occur in the roughly 120 validation repertoires. In vitro assays verified that three CMV-associated chains recognized CMV antigens specifically.

The source of this sequence is a woman between 18 and 29 years old in good health and CMV-seronegative. Sequenced input: PBMCs.

This chain's CDR3 is CASSFISGNLEAFF. CDR3 bases: TGTGCCAGCAGCTTTATCTCAGGGAATTTAGAAGCTTTCTTT. The chain links TRBV7-9 to TRBJ1-1, with D possibly TRBD1 on 5 matching bases. The CDR3 runs 14 residues. Germline-derived CDR1 and CDR2 are SEHNR and FQNEAQ (reference sequence). V dropped 3 bases and J dropped 8 bases, with 16 bases sitting between them.